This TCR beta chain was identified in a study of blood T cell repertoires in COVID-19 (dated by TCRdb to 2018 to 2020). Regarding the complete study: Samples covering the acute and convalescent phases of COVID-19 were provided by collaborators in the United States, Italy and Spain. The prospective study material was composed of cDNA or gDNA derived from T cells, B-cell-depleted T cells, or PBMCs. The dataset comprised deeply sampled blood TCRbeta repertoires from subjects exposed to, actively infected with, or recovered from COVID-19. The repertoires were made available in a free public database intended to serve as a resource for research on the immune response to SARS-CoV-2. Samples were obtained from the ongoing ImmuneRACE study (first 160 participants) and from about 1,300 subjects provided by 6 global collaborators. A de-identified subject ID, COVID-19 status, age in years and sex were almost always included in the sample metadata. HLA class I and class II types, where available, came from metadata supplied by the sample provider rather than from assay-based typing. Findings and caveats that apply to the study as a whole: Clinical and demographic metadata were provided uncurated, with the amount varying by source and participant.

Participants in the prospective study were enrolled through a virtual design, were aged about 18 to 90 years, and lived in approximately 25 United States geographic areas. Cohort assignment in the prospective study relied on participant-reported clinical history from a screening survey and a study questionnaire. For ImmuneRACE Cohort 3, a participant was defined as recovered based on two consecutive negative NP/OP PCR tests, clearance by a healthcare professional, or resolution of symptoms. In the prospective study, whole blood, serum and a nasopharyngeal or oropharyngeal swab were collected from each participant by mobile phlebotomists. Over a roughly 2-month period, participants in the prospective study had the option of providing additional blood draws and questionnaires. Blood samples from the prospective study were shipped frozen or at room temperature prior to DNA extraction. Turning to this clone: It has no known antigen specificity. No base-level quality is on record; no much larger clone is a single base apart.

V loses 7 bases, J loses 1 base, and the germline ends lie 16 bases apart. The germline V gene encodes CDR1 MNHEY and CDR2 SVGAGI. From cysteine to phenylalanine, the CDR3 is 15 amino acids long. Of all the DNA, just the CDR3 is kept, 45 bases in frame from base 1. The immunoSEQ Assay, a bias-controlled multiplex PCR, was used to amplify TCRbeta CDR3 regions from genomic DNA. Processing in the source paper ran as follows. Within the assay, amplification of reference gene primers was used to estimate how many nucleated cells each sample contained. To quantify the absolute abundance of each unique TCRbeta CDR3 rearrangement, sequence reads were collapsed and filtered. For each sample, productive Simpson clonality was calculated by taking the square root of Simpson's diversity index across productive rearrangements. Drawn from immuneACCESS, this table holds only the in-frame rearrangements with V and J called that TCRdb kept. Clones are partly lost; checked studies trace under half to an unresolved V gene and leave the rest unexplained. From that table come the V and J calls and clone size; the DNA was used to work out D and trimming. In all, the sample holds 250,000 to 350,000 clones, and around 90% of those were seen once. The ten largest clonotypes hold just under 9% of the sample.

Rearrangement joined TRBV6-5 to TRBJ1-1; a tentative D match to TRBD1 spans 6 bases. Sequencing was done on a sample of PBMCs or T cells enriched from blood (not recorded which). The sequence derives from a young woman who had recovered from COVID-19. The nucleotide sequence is TGTGCCAGCACGGTCAGCAGGGGACCGAACACTGAAGCTTTCTTT. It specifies CASTVSRGPNTEAFF.